These 21 T cell receptor beta chains came from one sample sequenced in a study of neurological immune-mediated disorders. TCRdb recomputed calls from the 5' RACE reads with MiXCR, one row per CDR3 protein. This sample has some 57,000 distinct CDR3 sequences, with about 4.1% found just once. Input material: PBMCs. The source of these receptors is a man aged 55 to 70 with multiple sclerosis.

This clonotype has a handful of counts. The chain carries TRBV5-1 and TRBJ2-1; TRBD2 matches at 9 bases. CDR1 is SGHRS and CDR2 is YFSETQ in the germline V gene. This CDR3 contains 12 residues. Trimming cost V 7 bases and J 9 bases; bases outside gene matches: 5. CDR3 in DNA: TGCGCCAGCGGCGGGGGGGCCCTTGAGCAGTTCTTC. Its translation: CASGGGALEQFF.

This clonotype was seen repeatedly, ten times or more. The rearrangement uses TRBV29-1 and TRBJ2-3; D is perhaps TRBD1 (5 bases). The germline V gene encodes CDR1 SQVTM and CDR2 ANQGSEA. The CDR3 sequence is 11 residues long. V was shortened by 6 bases and J by 9 bases, with 13 bases between the two germline ends. The CDR3 region is CSVMTASTQYF. CDR3 coding DNA: TGCAGCGTCATGACAGCCTCAACGCAGTATTTT.

The chain joins TRBV10-3 to TRBJ2-1; D may match TRBD1 or TRBD2 (5 bases each). The CDR3 totals 14 residues. Looked up from germline, CDR1 is ENHRY and CDR2 is SYGVKD. Trimming left V 7 bases short and J 7 bases short, with 17 bases between. Here the CDR3 reads CAINSSRGTNEQFF. In DNA, the CDR3 is TGTGCCATCAACAGTAGCAGAGGGACGAATGAGCAGTTCTTC.

This clonotype has at least ten counts. The chain joins TRBV3-1 to TRBJ1-2, with D unclear. There are 13 residues in the CDR3. CDR1 and CDR2 from the germline V gene are LGHDT and YNNKEL (reference sequence). V dropped 1 base and J dropped 14 bases, with 17 bases sitting between them. The CDR3 DNA follows: TGTGCCAGCAGCCAAGGCAGAACACAGCTAGGAACCTTC. Its translation is CASSQGRTQLGTF.

This clonotype was detected many times. V usage is TRBV3-1 and J usage is TRBJ2-3; possible D gene TRBD2, 5 bases. The ends were cut back, 0 bases at V and 1 base at J, with 14 bases in the middle. The CDR3 runs 17 residues. Germline V gives CDR1 LGHDT, CDR2 YNNKEL (reference sequence). The CDR3 DNA sequence: TGTGCCAGCAGCCAAGAACGTGGGCGGACTGGCACAGATACGCAGTATTTT. Encoded protein: CASSQERGRTGTDTQYF.

This clonotype was recorded at least ten times. The chain joins TRBV6-1 to TRBJ1-1; D is unclear. V lost 1 base to trimming and J lost 1 base, with 7 bases between them. Germline CDR1 is MNHNS and CDR2 is SASEGT. This CDR3 spans 14 amino acids. CDR3 DNA sequence: TGTGCCAGCAGTGAAGGGGTGAAGAACACTGAAGCTTTCTTT. Amino acids: CASSEGVKNTEAFF.

The table lists this clonotype with many counts. This chain joins TRBV6-1 and TRBJ1-5, with D perhaps matching TRBD1 (5 bases). The CDR3 has 13 amino acids. The V end lost 7 bases, the J end lost 7 bases, and 14 bases lay between the germline ends. Per germline, CDR1 MNHNS and CDR2 SASEGT. The CDR3 DNA is TGTGCCAGCAAGGACATCCGACCCCAGCCCCAGCATTTT. Protein: CASKDIRPQPQHF.

This clonotype was seen ten or more times. The CDR3 reads CASSLGFRDTGELFF. CDR3 coding DNA: TGTGCCAGCAGCTTAGGGTTTCGTGACACCGGGGAGCTGTTTTTT. The chain couples TRBV11-2 to TRBJ2-2; D not certain. V was clipped by 1 base and J by 3 bases, with 9 bases between them. Germline CDR1 SGHAT, CDR2 FQNNGV. The CDR3 spans 15 residues.

This clonotype was counted many times. The CDR3 loop reads CASSLGGTGKLTGYTF. The CDR3 nucleotides are TGCGCCAGCAGCTTAGGGGGGACAGGGAAGTTGACTGGCTACACCTTC. This chain connects TRBV5-1 to TRBJ1-2; TRBD1 aligns across 9 bases. This CDR3 is 16 amino acids long. Germline V gene data show CDR1 as SGHRS and CDR2 as YFSETQ. The V and J ends lost 2 bases and 7 bases, in that order; junction bases with no gene match: 12.

This clonotype was detected many times. The chain recombines TRBV20-1 with TRBJ2-7, with D unresolved. Trimming left V 0 bases short and J 0 bases short, with 12 bases between. The length of the CDR3 is 15 residues. Germline V gene data show CDR1 as DFQATT and CDR2 as SNEGSKA (reference sequence). The chain's CDR3 is CSARDGSSPSYEQYF. The CDR3 nucleotides read TGCAGTGCTAGAGATGGAAGCAGCCCCTCCTACGAGCAGTACTTC.

In its sample, this clonotype was seen many times. V and J are TRBV5-1 and TRBJ2-4; D may be TRBD1 (6 bases). The CDR3 covers 14 residues. Per germline, CDR1 SGHRS and CDR2 YFSETQ. V shed 4 bases and J shed 8 bases, with 16 bases lying between them. The CDR3 nucleotides are TGCGCCAGCAGCCCGCGGAGAGGGGGACACATTCAGTACTTC. Its protein is CASSPRRGGHIQYF.

The table lists this clonotype with many counts. CDR3 DNA: TGTGCCAGCACCCTAGGGGACCATGCGTATGGCTACACCTTC. Amino acids: CASTLGDHAYGYTF. The rearrangement joins TRBV7-9 to TRBJ1-2, with a tentative D call TRBD1 (5 bases). Trimming removed 7 bases at V and 5 bases at J, with 17 bases between. CDR3 length equals 14 residues. The germline V gene encodes CDR1 SEHNR and CDR2 FQNEAQ (reference sequence).

This clonotype was found many times. The chain uses TRBV7-2 and TRBJ1-1; D remains unclear. This CDR3 region has 13 residues. Per the germline V gene, CDR1 is SGHTA and CDR2 is FQGNSA. V lost 5 bases and J lost 8, with 15 bases in between. In DNA form, the CDR3 reads TGTGCCAGCAGCCAAGTAGACCGGGCCGAAGCTTTCTTT. Encoded protein: CASSQVDRAEAFF.

This clonotype came up many times. The chain links TRBV5-1 to TRBJ1-3; D is ambiguous. The CDR3 length is 14 residues. Trimming cost V 5 bases and J 4 bases, with 13 bases left between them. CDR1 SGHRS and CDR2 YFSETQ come from the germline V gene. The chain's CDR3 is CASSMAGKGNTIYF. The CDR3 DNA is TGCGCCAGCAGTATGGCGGGGAAGGGAAACACCATATATTTT. Looking up the rest from reference TRBV5-1 and TRBJ1-3 gives the full variable domain: KAGVTQTPRYLIKTRGQQVTLSCSPISGHRSVSWYQQTPGQGLQFLFEYFSETQRNKGNFPGRFSGRQFSNSRSEMNVSTLELGDSALYLCASSMAGKGNTIYFGEGSWLTVV.

This clonotype was picked up many times. This chain uses TRBV20-1 with TRBJ2-7; D possibly matches TRBD1 or TRBD2 (5 bases each). The CDR3 is made up of 13 amino acids. Per germline, CDR1 DFQATT and CDR2 SNEGSKA (reference sequence). Trimming pared 4 bases from V and 5 bases from J, leaving 15 bases between. CDR3: CSAMGTLEDEQYF. For the CDR3, the DNA is TGCAGTGCTATGGGGACCCTTGAGGACGAGCAGTACTTC.

As concerns this clonotype: A single base separates this from a much larger clone, so it may be a read error. J is TRBJ2-3 and V is TRBV7-6, with TRBD2 matching over 12 bases. Germline CDR1 and CDR2: SGHVS and FNYEAQ. The length of the CDR3 is 16 residues. CDR3 DNA sequence: TGTGCCAGCAGCCCGCTAGCGGGGGGGTACACAGATGCGCAGTATTTT. It yields the protein CASSPLAGGYTDAQYF.

This clonotype was found many times. Written as DNA, the CDR3 is TGTGCCTGGAGTCTGGACGGCCCCAAAGAGTACTTC. Translating it yields CAWSLDGPKEYF. This chain joins TRBV30 and TRBJ2-7; D gene ambiguous. Per the germline V gene, CDR1 is GTSNPN and CDR2 is SVGIG (reference sequence). V was cut by 2 bases and J by 11 bases, with 16 bases left in between. The CDR3 spans 12 residues.

This clonotype was detected many times. The chain employs TRBV5-1 and TRBJ1-6; maybe TRBD1 (6 bases). V lost 3 bases, J lost 12 bases, and 22 bases lay in between. Germline values: CDR1 SGHRS, CDR2 YFSETQ. CDR3 length: 16 amino acids. CDR3 sequence reads: CASSSIVGGGSKPLHF. The DNA for the CDR3 is TGCGCCAGCAGCTCGATTGTCGGAGGGGGGTCTAAACCCCTCCACTTT.

This clonotype occurred many times. The chain combines TRBV5-4 with TRBJ2-5, with TRBD1 matching over 7 bases. The CDR3 length is 13 residues. V trimming: 5 bases; J trimming: 5 bases; junction bases outside the gene matches: 6. CDR1 SGHNT and CDR2 YYREEE come from the germline V gene (reference sequence). CDR3 region: CASRTQGDETQYF. As DNA, the CDR3 is TGTGCCAGCAGAACCCAGGGGGATGAGACCCAGTACTTC. The full variable domain, completed using reference TRBV5-4 and TRBJ2-5, is ETGVTQSPTHLIKTRGQQVTLRCSSQSGHNTVSWYQQALGQGPQFIFQYYREEENGRGNFPPRFSGLQFPNYSSELNVNALELDDSALYLCASRTQGDETQYFGPGTRLLVL.

This clonotype was counted ten times or more. The gene calls are TRBV27 and TRBJ1-2; D may be TRBD1 (6 bases). The CDR3 has 13 residues. CDR1 is MNHEY and CDR2 is SMNVEV in the germline V gene (reference sequence). V lost 2 bases and J lost 5, with 9 bases in between. CDR3 nucleotide sequence: TGTGCCAGCAGTTTAGATACAGGGTATGGCTACACCTTC. Translated, it gives CASSLDTGYGYTF.

This clonotype came up many times. The chain links TRBV5-1 to TRBJ2-1, with D uncertain. V was clipped by 5 bases and J by 11 bases, with 17 bases between them. The CDR3 runs to 13 residues. Germline V gives CDR1 SGHRS, CDR2 YFSETQ. The chain's CDR3 is CASSSPTFEKQFF. CDR3 bases: TGCGCCAGCAGTTCCCCTACCTTTGAAAAGCAGTTCTTC.